This T cell receptor beta chain was found in a study of T cell changes during pregnancy in multiple sclerosis. The data were produced by immunoSEQ multiplex PCR, yet TCRdb's version contains in-frame clones alone and is incomplete. The profile shows about 59,000 clones, about 90% of them singletons. CDR1 KGHSH and CDR2 LQKENI come from the germline V gene. The CDR3 totals 14 residues. V was clipped by 1 base and J by 3 bases, with 9 bases between them. Sample: peripheral blood, taken in the first trimester of pregnancy. This receptor was identified in a female donor in good health, enrolled as a control in a pregnancy study. The chain combines TRBV18 with TRBJ1-1; D might be TRBD1 (6 bases). CDR3 DNA sequence: TGTGCCAGCTCACCACGGAACAGGGACACTGAAGCTTTCTTT. Protein: CASSPRNRDTEAFF.